This T cell receptor beta chain was documented in a study of radiation and T cells in renal cell carcinoma. Whole-study context: Nephrectomy followed 15 Gy stereotactic body radiation by 4 weeks.

Time point reported: blood 2 weeks post-SBRT. Treatment of the sample: 15 Gy SBRT to primary tumor, nephrectomy 4 weeks later. Clear cell pathology was present in this patient's renal cell carcinoma. Clones were read by immunoSEQ multiplex PCR, and TCRdb kept only the in-frame ones, dropping some. Here the sample spans about 120,000 clones, approximately 80% being singletons. As to this clone: Antigen unknown.

Study outcomes and limitations: From baseline, blood top tumor clonotypes peaked at 2 weeks post-radiation.

This TCR derives from a woman in her sixties with renal cell carcinoma. The sample was blood, taken from a patient whose treatment included radiotherapy and nephrectomy.

The DNA for the CDR3 is TGTGCCAGCAGCCGCGGGACTAGCGGGGCAAGCGGGGAGCTGTTTTTT. The encoded protein is CASSRGTSGASGELFF. The rearrangement joins TRBV27 to TRBJ2-2; 13 bases fit TRBD2. V lost 6 bases to trimming and J lost 7 bases; unmatched junction nucleotides: 8. Per the germline V gene, CDR1 is MNHEY and CDR2 is SMNVEV (reference sequence). The CDR3 length is 16 residues.